A selection of T cell receptor beta chains follows, all from one sample in a study of CD8 T cells in Susac syndrome. TCRdb redid the calling of the immunoSEQ multiplex PCR reads with MiXCR, one entry per CDR3 protein. The sample includes 150,000 or so distinct CDR3 sequences, about 90% of them seen just once. The source material was CD4+ T cells from PBMCs. The receptors come from a human donor in good health. CDR3s include the opening cysteine and the closing phenylalanine or tryptophan. Fields, in order: J gene, D gene, clone size, V gene, CDR3 DNA, CDR3 protein. A D gene is named only where the DNA matches it firmly. Clone size is shown for a subset of rows, as once, few, many or a class of expanded clone.

>TRBJ2-1|.|.|TRBV19
TGTGCCAGTAGACAGACACCTAGCTCCTACAATGAGCAGTTCTTC
CASRQTPSSYNEQFF
>TRBJ2-7|TRBD1|.|TRBV25-1
TGTGCCAGCAGTAGGTCGGGACAGAGGAACGAGCAGTACTTC
CASSRSGQRNEQYF
>TRBJ2-7|.|.|TRBV2
TGTGCCAGCAGTGAGCAGCGTCCAACCACCTACGAGCAGTACTTC
CASSEQRPTTYEQYF
>TRBJ1-5|.|.|TRBV5-6
TGTGCCAGCAGCTATAGGGGGGATCAGCCCCAGCATTTT
CASSYRGDQPQHF
>TRBJ1-2|.|.|TRBV12-3/TRBV12-4
TGTGCCAGCAGCCATACGGGGAACTATGGCTACACCTTC
CASSHTGNYGYTF
>TRBJ2-4|.|.|TRBV6-1
TGTGCCAGCAGTGAAGATAAGAGGAGGGCTGGGTACTTC
CASSEDKRRAGYF
>TRBJ2-6|TRBD1|.|TRBV23-1
TGCGCCAGCAGTCAAGACAGGGATGGTGGGGCCAACGTCCTGACTTTC
CASSQDRDGGANVLTF
>TRBJ1-6|.|.|TRBV20-1
TGCAGTGCTAATCCAGGGACTGGGAATTCACCCCTCCACTTT
CSANPGTGNSPLHF
>TRBJ1-2|TRBD1|.|TRBV6-5
TGTGCCAGCAGTTACTCGACGGACAGGGCATTCGGCTACACCTTC
CASSYSTDRAFGYTF
>TRBJ2-7|.|.|TRBV28
TGTGCCAGCGGGAGGATCACCTACGAGCAGTACTTC
CASGRITYEQYF
>TRBJ1-1|.|.|TRBV30
TGTGCCTGGGAAGACGGGGTGAACACTGAAGCTTTCTTT
CAWEDGVNTEAFF
>TRBJ2-2|TRBD1|.|TRBV19
TGTGCCAGTAGTAGAGGGACAGGAAGTTTGTCAACCGGGGAGCTGTTTTTT
CASSRGTGSLSTGELFF
>TRBJ1-1|TRBD1|.|TRBV28
TGTGCCAGCAGTCCGCGGGACAGGGGGCTGACTGAAGCTTTCTTT
CASSPRDRGLTEAFF
>TRBJ2-1|.|.|TRBV30
TGTGCCTGGAGTCCAAGTCTCGATGAGCAGTTCTTC
CAWSPSLDEQFF
>TRBJ1-1|.|once|TRBV29-1
TGCAGCGCCGAGACGGCCATGGTGACTGAAGCTTTCTTT
CSAETAMVTEAFF
>TRBJ2-1|TRBD1|.|TRBV5-4
TGTGCCAGCAGCGCACAGGGGGCATCCTACAATGAGCAGTTCTTC
CASSAQGASYNEQFF
>TRBJ2-3|TRBD1|.|TRBV6-5
TGTGCCAGCAGTCGACAGGGTGCCGATACGCAGTATTTT
CASSRQGADTQYF
>TRBJ1-2|.|.|TRBV11-2
TGTGCCAGCAGCTTAGCCCTCGATAGCCATGGCTACACCTTC
CASSLALDSHGYTF
>TRBJ1-2|.|.|TRBV14
TGTGCCAGCAGCCGCGAACATCCTGACAGAGTATATGGCTACACCTTC
CASSREHPDRVYGYTF
>TRBJ2-7|.|.|TRBV5-1
TGCGCCAGCAGCTTCAGGGGTGTCGGCGAGCAGTACTTC
CASSFRGVGEQYF
>TRBJ2-2|TRBD2|.|TRBV10-1
TGCGCCAGCAGTGATGGGGCTAGCGGGAGGACCGGGGAGCTGTTTTTT
CASSDGASGRTGELFF
>TRBJ2-7|.|.|TRBV23-1
TGCGCCAGCTCCCCGGACCGTCACTCCTACGAGCAGTACTTC
CASSPDRHSYEQYF
>TRBJ2-4|TRBD1|once|TRBV19
TGTGCCAGTACTCCAGACAGGGGGCTTGCCAAAAACATTCAGTACTTC
CASTPDRGLAKNIQYF
>TRBJ1-1|TRBD1|.|TRBV12-3/TRBV12-4
TGTGCCAGCAGCCTTACAGGGGTGGCTGAAGCTTTCTTT
CASSLTGVAEAFF
>TRBJ1-1|.|.|TRBV12-3/TRBV12-4
TGTGCCAGCAGTCTCCCCCACGGGGGGCGAATGAACACTGAAGCTTTCTTT
CASSLPHGGRMNTEAFF
>TRBJ1-2|.|.|TRBV7-2
TGTGCCAGCAGCTTACTTCAGGGAGGCTACACCTTC
CASSLLQGGYTF
>TRBJ2-1|.|once|TRBV6-2/TRBV6-3
TGTGCCAGCAGTCGCCGGGGCTCCTACAATGAGCAGTTCTTC
CASSRRGSYNEQFF
>TRBJ1-1|.|.|TRBV7-3
TGTGCCAGCAGCTTAAGTTCGGGGAACACTGAAGCTTTCTTT
CASSLSSGNTEAFF
>TRBJ2-2|.|.|TRBV4-1
TGCGCCAGCAGCCGAGGACAGATTGAGAACACCGGGGAGCTGTTTTTT
CASSRGQIENTGELFF
>TRBJ2-1|.|.|TRBV20-1
TGCAGTGCTAGAGGGGGAAGGGAGCAGTTCTTC
CSARGGREQFF
>TRBJ2-1|TRBD2|.|TRBV5-1
TGCGCCAGCAGCTTGGACCTAGCGGGAGCTTACAATGAGCAGTTCTTC
CASSLDLAGAYNEQFF